This TCR beta chain was sequenced for a study of graft-versus-host responses after intestinal transplantation. The CDR3 runs 18 residues. Between the trimmed V and J ends, which lost 5 bases and 1 base, there was a span of 21 bases. Germline values: CDR1 SNHLY, CDR2 FYNNEI. The sample holds one count of this clone. Its specificity is unknown. TCRdb's copy holds only in-frame clones and misses some; the assay was immunoSEQ multiplex PCR. The sample lists fewer than 110,000 clones, 80% to 95% occurring once. Specimen: unstimulated CD8+ T cells sorted from spleen or lymph node cells, collected before intestinal transplant. V usage is TRBV2 and J usage is TRBJ2-1; D might be TRBD1 or TRBD2, each matching 5 bases. The TCR was taken from a human donor who received an intestinal transplant. The CDR3 DNA follows: TGTGCCAGCAGTCCCCCTGGGGGTGGGGCCCTATCCTACAATGAGCAGTTCTTC. Protein product: CASSPPGGGALSYNEQFF.